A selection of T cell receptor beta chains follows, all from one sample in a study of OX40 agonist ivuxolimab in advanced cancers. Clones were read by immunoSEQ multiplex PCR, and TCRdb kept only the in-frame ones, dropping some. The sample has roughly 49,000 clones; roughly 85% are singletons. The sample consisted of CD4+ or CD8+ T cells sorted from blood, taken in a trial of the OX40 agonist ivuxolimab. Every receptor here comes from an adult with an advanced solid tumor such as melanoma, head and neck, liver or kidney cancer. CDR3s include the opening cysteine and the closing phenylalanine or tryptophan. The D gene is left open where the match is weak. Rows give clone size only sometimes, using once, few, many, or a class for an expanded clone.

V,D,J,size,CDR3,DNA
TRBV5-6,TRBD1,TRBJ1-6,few,CASSQDRGNSPLHF,TGTGCCAGCAGCCAGGACAGGGGGAATTCACCCCTCCACTTT
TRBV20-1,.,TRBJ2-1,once,CSVWRREQFF,TGCAGTGTCTGGAGACGTGAGCAGTTCTTC
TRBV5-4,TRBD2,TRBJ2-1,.,CAIFSGSSYNEQFF,TGTGCCATCTTCAGCGGGAGCTCCTACAATGAGCAGTTCTTC
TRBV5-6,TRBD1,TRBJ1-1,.,CASSPTGRGAEAFF,TGTGCCAGCAGCCCGACAGGGAGGGGGGCTGAAGCTTTCTTT
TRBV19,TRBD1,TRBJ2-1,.,CATIDRGPSDEQFF,TGTGCCACCATAGACAGGGGCCCGTCGGATGAGCAGTTCTTC
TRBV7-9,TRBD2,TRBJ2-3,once,CASTLGLAAADTQYF,TGTGCCAGCACCTTAGGACTAGCGGCCGCAGATACGCAGTATTTT
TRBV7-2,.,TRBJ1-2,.,CASSLGLSIYGYTF,TGTGCCAGCAGCCTGGGTCTTAGTATATATGGCTACACCTTC
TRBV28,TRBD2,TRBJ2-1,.,CASSPPPGLALVNEQFF,TGTGCCAGCAGTCCACCCCCGGGACTAGCCTTGGTGAATGAGCAGTTCTTC
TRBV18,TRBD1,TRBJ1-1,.,CASSPSGTGGWVTEAFF,TGTGCCAGCTCACCGTCCGGGACAGGGGGCTGGGTCACTGAAGCTTTCTTT
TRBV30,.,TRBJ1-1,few,CAWGKLSNTEAFF,TGTGCCTGGGGGAAGTTATCGAACACTGAAGCTTTCTTT
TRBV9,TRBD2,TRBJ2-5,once,CASSLNPSSGQETQYF,TGTGCCAGCAGCCTGAATCCCTCTAGCGGCCAAGAGACCCAGTACTTC
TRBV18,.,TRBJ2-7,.,CASSPAGGYEQYF,TGTGCCAGCTCACCCGCCGGGGGCTACGAGCAGTACTTC
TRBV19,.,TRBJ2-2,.,CASSSGGGNTGELFF,TGTGCCAGTAGTAGTGGGGGCGGTAATACCGGGGAGCTGTTTTTT
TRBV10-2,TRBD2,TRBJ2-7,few,CASSGLALPAYEQYF,TGCGCCAGCAGTGGACTAGCCTTACCCGCCTACGAGCAGTACTTC
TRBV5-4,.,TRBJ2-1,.,CASSLVAGAGNEQFF,TGTGCCAGCAGCTTGGTGGCGGGGGCGGGCAATGAGCAGTTCTTC
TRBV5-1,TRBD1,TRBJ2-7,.,CASARDRDYEQYF,TGCGCCAGCGCCCGGGACAGGGACTACGAGCAGTACTTC
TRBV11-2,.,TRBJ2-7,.,CASSLETVDTYEQYF,TGTGCCAGCAGCTTAGAGACCGTGGACACCTACGAGCAGTACTTC
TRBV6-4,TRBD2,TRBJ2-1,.,CASEKTSGLNEQFF,TGTGCCAGCGAAAAGACTAGCGGGCTTAATGAGCAGTTCTTC
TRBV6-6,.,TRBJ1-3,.,CASSSVGNTIYF,TGTGCCAGCAGTTCCGTGGGAAACACCATATATTTT
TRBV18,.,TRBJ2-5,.,CASSPPLLSGRETQYF,TGTGCCAGCTCACCACCTTTATTATCGGGGCGAGAGACCCAGTACTTC
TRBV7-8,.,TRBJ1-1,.,CASSPRQELNTEAFF,TGTGCCAGCAGCCCGAGACAGGAACTGAACACTGAAGCTTTCTTT
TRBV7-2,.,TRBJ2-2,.,CASGLKTAGELFF,TGTGCCAGCGGACTAAAGACGGCCGGGGAGCTGTTTTTT
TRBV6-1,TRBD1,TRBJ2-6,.,CAVDRGLSGANVLTF,TGTGCCGTAGACAGGGGGCTCTCTGGGGCCAACGTCCTGACTTTC
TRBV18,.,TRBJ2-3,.,CASSPRQLGDTQYF,TGTGCCAGCTCACCGAGGCAACTCGGGGATACGCAGTATTTT
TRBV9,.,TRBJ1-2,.,CASSAQSRVRGYTF,TGTGCCAGCAGCGCACAAAGTAGGGTACGAGGCTACACCTTC
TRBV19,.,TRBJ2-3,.,CASSGLSTDTQYF,TGTGCCAGTAGTGGTCTTTCCACAGATACGCAGTATTTT
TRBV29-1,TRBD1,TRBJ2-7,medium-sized,CSVRTGGFYEQYF,TGCAGCGTTAGGACAGGGGGCTTTTACGAGCAGTACTTC
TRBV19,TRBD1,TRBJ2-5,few,CASSMDRGQETQYF,TGTGCCAGTAGTATGGACAGGGGCCAAGAGACCCAGTACTTC
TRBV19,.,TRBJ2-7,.,CASSIGGSAYEQYF,TGTGCCAGTAGTATAGGGGGATCGGCCTACGAGCAGTACTTC
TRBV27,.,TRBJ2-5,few,CASSPTWRETQYF,TGTGCCAGCAGTCCTACATGGAGAGAGACCCAGTACTTC
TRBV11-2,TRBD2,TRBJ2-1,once,CASSLEGLAGGPPAFF,TGTGCCAGCAGCTTAGAGGGACTAGCGGGAGGCCCACCGGCTTTCTTC
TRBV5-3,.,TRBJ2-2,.,CARSQGKSGTGELFF,TGTGCCAGAAGCCAGGGAAAGTCGGGCACCGGGGAGCTGTTTTTT